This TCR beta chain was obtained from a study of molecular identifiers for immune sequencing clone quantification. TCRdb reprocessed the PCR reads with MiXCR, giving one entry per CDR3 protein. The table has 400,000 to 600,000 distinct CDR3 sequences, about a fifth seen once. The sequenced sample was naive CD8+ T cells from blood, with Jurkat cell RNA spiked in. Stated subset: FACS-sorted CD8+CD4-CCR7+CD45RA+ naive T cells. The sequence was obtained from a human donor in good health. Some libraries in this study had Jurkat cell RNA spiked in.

CDR3 protein: CASSEFGRSHNEQFF. The CDR3 DNA reads TGTGCCAGCAGTGAATTTGGCAGGAGCCACAATGAGCAGTTCTTC. This chain joins TRBV25-1 and TRBJ2-1; D is uncertain. In germline, CDR1 is MGHDK, CDR2 SYGVNS. V was pared by 1 base and J by 5 bases, with 12 bases between. CDR3 length equals 15 residues.